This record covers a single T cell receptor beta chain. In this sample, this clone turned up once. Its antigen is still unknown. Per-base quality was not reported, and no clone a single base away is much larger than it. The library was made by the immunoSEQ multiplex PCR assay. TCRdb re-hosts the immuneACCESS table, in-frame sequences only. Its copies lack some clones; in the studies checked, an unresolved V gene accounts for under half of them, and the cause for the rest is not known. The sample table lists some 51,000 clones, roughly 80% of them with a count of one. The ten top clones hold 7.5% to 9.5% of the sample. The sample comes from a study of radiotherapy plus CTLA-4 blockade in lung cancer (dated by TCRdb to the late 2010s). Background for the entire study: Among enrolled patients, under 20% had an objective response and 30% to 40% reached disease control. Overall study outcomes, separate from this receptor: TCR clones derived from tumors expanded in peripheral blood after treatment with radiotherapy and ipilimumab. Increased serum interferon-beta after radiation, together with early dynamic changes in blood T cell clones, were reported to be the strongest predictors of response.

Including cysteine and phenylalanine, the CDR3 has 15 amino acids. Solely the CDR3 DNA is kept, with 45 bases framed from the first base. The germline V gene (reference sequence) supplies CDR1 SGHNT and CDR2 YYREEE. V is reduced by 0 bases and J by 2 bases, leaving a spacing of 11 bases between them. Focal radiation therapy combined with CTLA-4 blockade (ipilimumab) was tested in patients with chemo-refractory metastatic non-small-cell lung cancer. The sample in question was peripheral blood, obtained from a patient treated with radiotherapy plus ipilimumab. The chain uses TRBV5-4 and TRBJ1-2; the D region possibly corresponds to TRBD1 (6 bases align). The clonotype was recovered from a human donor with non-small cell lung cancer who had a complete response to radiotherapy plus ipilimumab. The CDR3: CASSLVAGVNYGYTF. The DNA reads TGTGCCAGCAGCTTGGTCGCAGGGGTCAACTATGGCTACACCTTC.